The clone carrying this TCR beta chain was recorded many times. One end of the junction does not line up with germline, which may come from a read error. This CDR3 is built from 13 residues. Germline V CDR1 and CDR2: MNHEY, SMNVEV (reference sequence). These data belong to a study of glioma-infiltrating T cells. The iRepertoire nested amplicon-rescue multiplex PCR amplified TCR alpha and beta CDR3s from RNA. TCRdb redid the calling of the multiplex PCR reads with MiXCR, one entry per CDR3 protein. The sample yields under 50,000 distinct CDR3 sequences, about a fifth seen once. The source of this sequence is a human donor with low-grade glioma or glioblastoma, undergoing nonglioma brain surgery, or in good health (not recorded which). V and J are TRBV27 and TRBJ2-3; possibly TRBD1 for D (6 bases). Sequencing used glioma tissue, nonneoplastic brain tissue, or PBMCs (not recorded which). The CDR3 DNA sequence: TGTGCTAGCAGGGACATTGTCACAGATACGCAGTATTTT. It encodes CASRDIVTDTQYF.